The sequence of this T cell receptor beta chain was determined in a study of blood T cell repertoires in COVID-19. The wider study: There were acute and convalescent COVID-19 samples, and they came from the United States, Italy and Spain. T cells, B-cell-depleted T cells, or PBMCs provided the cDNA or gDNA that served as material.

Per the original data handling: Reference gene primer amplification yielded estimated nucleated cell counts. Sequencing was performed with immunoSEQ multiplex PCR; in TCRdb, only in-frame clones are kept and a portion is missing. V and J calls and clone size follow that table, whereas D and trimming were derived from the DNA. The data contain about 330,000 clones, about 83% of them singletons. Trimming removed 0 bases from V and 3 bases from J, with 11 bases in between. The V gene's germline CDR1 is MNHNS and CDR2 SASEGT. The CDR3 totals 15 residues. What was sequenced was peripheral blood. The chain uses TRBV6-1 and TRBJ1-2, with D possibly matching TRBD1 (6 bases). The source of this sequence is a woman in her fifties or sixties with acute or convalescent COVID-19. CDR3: CASSEAAQGDYGYTF. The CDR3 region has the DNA TGTGCCAGCAGTGAAGCAGCACAGGGAGACTATGGCTACACCTTC.